This T cell receptor (beta chain) was observed in a study of blood T cell repertoires in COVID-19. As for the study in general: The United States, Italy and Spain were the sources of the acute and convalescent COVID-19 samples.

The data were produced by immunoSEQ multiplex PCR, yet TCRdb's version contains in-frame clones alone and is incomplete. The repertoire includes some 70,000 clones, over 75% of them detected once, and 2.5% to 3% sits in the top ten. This clone was seen once. The ends were cut back, 5 bases at V and 2 bases at J, with 15 bases in the middle. Germline CDR1 SEHNR, CDR2 FQNEAQ (reference sequence). The CDR3 loop spans 15 amino acids. This receptor was taken from a man in his fifties or sixties with acute or convalescent COVID-19. The V gene is TRBV7-9, the J gene TRBJ1-2, with D uncertain. Sequencing was performed on peripheral blood. Here the CDR3 DNA reads TGTGCCAGCAGCCATCCCGAGGGCAGAAACTATGGCTACACCTTC. The encoded protein is CASSHPEGRNYGYTF.